These T cell receptor beta chains were read from a single sample in a study of T cells in Graves' hyperthyroidism and ophthalmopathy. TCRdb reanalysed the multiplex PCR reads using MiXCR and keeps one entry per CDR3 protein. The sample yields over 650,000 distinct CDR3 sequences, approximately 16% seen once. Sample: blood. The origin of the receptors is a man aged 18 to 29 with Graves' hyperthyroidism. Both conserved end residues are trimmed from each CDR3.

v_call cdr3_aa
TRBV27 ASSLSGTAFVYGYT
TRBV2 ASSNPRDYTGELF
TRBV7-9 ASSLTSNEKLF
TRBV6-2/TRBV6-3 ASSYMKEGANTGELF
TRBV20-1 SARDPLAPNTGELF
TRBV6-1 ASRQLGDNEQF
TRBV20-1 SARLAGVNEQF
TRBV2 ASNRAPSGLAKNIQY
TRBV6-1 ASSARGPTDTQY
TRBV28 ASIPGGTSTDTQY
TRBV6-2/TRBV6-3 ASSYRRSGTGELF
TRBV20-1 SAMGQEVYGYT
TRBV30 AWSAPGLAEYKNIQY
TRBV9 ASSARGTEAF
TRBV6-2/TRBV6-3 ASSYSSIRNTEAF
TRBV5-1 ASSLMAGTSGSRYEQY
TRBV7-9 ASTAPSGRHEQF
TRBV27 ASSLSGRLTEQY
TRBV2 ASMIGTGYGYT
TRBV11-2 ASSSRRGTTGY
TRBV7-2 ASSLLISSYEQY
TRBV24-1 ATTAGGRGEQF
TRBV5-5 ASSLDREDSPLH
TRBV18 ASSPGPGEAF
TRBV11-2 ASSEGQGIYGYT
TRBV5-1 ASSRRGINNEQF
TRBV20-1 SAGGPYEQY
TRBV3-1 ASSQGGAMNTEAF
TRBV6-1 ASSEWISNQPQH
TRBV28 ASSLFGRELF
TRBV5-1 ASSLSRIWETQY
TRBV18 ASSSGLSTDTQY
TRBV20-1 SARDPGGERGYEQY
TRBV2 ASTQPRVSGANVLT
TRBV7-9 ASSPTTQNTEAF
TRBV28 ASTWDRNNQPQH
TRBV20-1 SARRLDPGFYEQY
TRBV24-1 ATSVPGNTEAF
TRBV4-3 ASSQDWGSQETQY
TRBV28 ASSLFQGERSEAF
TRBV6-2/TRBV6-3 ASRPWEREMYEQY
TRBV11-1 ASSFGLAGGRDYEQY
TRBV4-3 ASSQVFGGTEAF
TRBV10-3 AISERPGQSSYEQY
TRBV28 ASSLPPGLADPREQF
TRBV2 ASSSRTASTGELF
TRBV7-6 ASSLGDFNEQF
TRBV7-6 ASSLAVSGNTIY
TRBV4-1 ASSQRGLAGGGTGELF
TRBV10-3 AISVGQNTEAF
TRBV30 AWATGRGQPQH
TRBV28 ASSLQITSYEQY
TRBV11-2 ASRFGETQY